This TCR beta chain was captured by sequencing in a study of blood T cell repertoires in COVID-19. CDR1 is MDHEN and CDR2 is SYDVKM in the germline V gene. This CDR3 is 13 amino acids long. The V end lost 6 bases, the J end lost 0 bases, and 8 bases lay between the germline ends. Assay used: immunoSEQ multiplex PCR; TCRdb lists only in-frame clones, some missing. The sample has about 480,000 clones; approximately 90% are singletons. Recovery meant two consecutive negative NP/OP PCR tests, professional clearance, or resolved symptoms. The clonotype comes from a woman in her forties who had recovered from COVID-19. This sequence joins TRBV28 and TRBJ1-2; D is unclear. The sequencing sample was made of PBMCs or T cells enriched from blood (not recorded which). CDR3 protein: CASRAAANYGYTF. The DNA of the CDR3 is TGTGCCAGCAGGGCGGCAGCTAACTATGGCTACACCTTC.